These T cell receptor beta chains were read from a single sample in a study of blood T cell repertoires in COVID-19. Assay: immunoSEQ multiplex PCR; the TCRdb copy retains only in-frame clones and omits some. The table records approximately 150,000 clones, 75% to 85% of them present only once. Specimen: PBMCs or T cells enriched from blood (not recorded which). These receptors came from a man in his forties or fifties who had recovered from COVID-19. Both conserved end residues are part of each CDR3. D genes are given only for firm matches. A row's size may be missing; if present it is once, few, many or a size class.

TRBD1,TRBV19,-,TRBJ1-6,TGTGCCAGTCCTGTACCCACCGGGACAGGGAATTCACCCCTCCACTTT,CASPVPTGTGNSPLHF
TRBD1,TRBV5-6,-,TRBJ1-2,TGTGCCAGCAGCTCACAACCGACAGGGCGGGATGGCTACACCTTC,CASSSQPTGRDGYTF
-,TRBV4-1,-,TRBJ2-2,TGCGCCAGCAGCCGATCGGGACTGATGAACACCGGGGAGCTGTTTTTT,CASSRSGLMNTGELFF
-,TRBV10-1,-,TRBJ1-2,TGCGCCGGGGCAAAGCTTAACTATGGCTACACCTTC,CAGAKLNYGYTF
TRBD1,TRBV5-4,-,TRBJ2-3,TGTGCCAGCAGCTTAAGATCGACAGGGACAGATACGCAGTATTTT,CASSLRSTGTDTQYF
TRBD2,TRBV24-1,-,TRBJ2-3,TGTGCCACCAGTGATTTGCGGGGGGAGCCGGATACGCAGTATTTT,CATSDLRGEPDTQYF
TRBD1,TRBV30,once,TRBJ1-3,TGTGCCTGGGGGACAGGGGCTGGAAACACCATATATTTT,CAWGTGAGNTIYF
-,TRBV29-1,once,TRBJ2-3,TGCAGCGTTGAGGGACTCGTGGGTGGCGGGCAGTATTTT,CSVEGLVGGGQYF
-,TRBV3-1/TRBV3-2,-,TRBJ2-3,TGTGCCAGCAGCCCAGTACAAGGTAGACAGCGCACAGATACGCAGTATTTT,CASSPVQGRQRTDTQYF
-,TRBV24-1,-,TRBJ2-3,TGTGCCACCAGTGATTTGCAACCGGGGTCAGATACGCAGTATTTT,CATSDLQPGSDTQYF
-,TRBV10-3,-,TRBJ2-1,TGTGCCATCAGCGTTAGGGGGGGGTACAATGAGCAGTTCTTC,CAISVRGGYNEQFF
-,TRBV20-1,-,TRBJ2-7,TGCAGTGCTAGTCTGCAGGGTAGGGACGAGCAGTACTTC,CSASLQGRDEQYF
TRBD1,TRBV4-1,-,TRBJ1-2,TGCGCCAGCAGCCACAGTAAAGGGGGCGACTATGGCTACACCTTC,CASSHSKGGDYGYTF
-,TRBV3-1/TRBV3-2,-,TRBJ1-1,TGTGCCAGCAGCCCGCTACAGGGAATCAGCACTGAAGCTTTCTTT,CASSPLQGISTEAFF
TRBD1,TRBV28,-,TRBJ1-4,TGTGCCAGCAGCCGGGACAGGAGGAATGAAAAACTGTTTTTT,CASSRDRRNEKLFF
-,TRBV9,-,TRBJ1-6,TGTGCCAGCAGCGTTAATAATTCACCCCTCCACTTT,CASSVNNSPLHF
-,TRBV15,few,TRBJ2-6,TGTGCCACCAGCAGAGGGGGGGAATGGACAGGAGTCTCTGGGGCCAACGTCCTGACTTTC,CATSRGGEWTGVSGANVLTF
-,TRBV20-1,-,TRBJ2-3,TGCAGTGCCGCGACTGGGGATACGCAGTATTTT,CSAATGDTQYF
TRBD2,TRBV27,-,TRBJ2-1,TGTGCCAGCAGTTTAGGAGGACTAGCGGAGTACAATGAGCAGTTCTTC,CASSLGGLAEYNEQFF
TRBD2,TRBV4-1,-,TRBJ2-1,TGCGCCAGCAGCCAAACCCTTCTTGGCGGGGGATACAATGAGCAGTTCTTC,CASSQTLLGGGYNEQFF
-,TRBV6-6,-,TRBJ1-1,TGTGCCAGCAGTTACTCGCTTGGGGCCATGAACACTGAAGCTTTCTTT,CASSYSLGAMNTEAFF
-,TRBV7-2,-,TRBJ1-3,TGTGCCAGCAGCCCCGACAGGCGAAGAAACACCATATATTTT,CASSPDRRRNTIYF
TRBD1,TRBV10-3,-,TRBJ1-1,TGTGCCATCAGGACCCGGACAGGGGAGAACACTGAAGCTTTCTTT,CAIRTRTGENTEAFF
-,TRBV18,-,TRBJ2-3,TGTGCCAGCTCACCGGGGGCGACAGATACGCAGTATTTT,CASSPGATDTQYF
TRBD2,TRBV5-1,-,TRBJ2-1,TGCGCCAGCGCACCCCTCCGGGACTACCCCTACAATGAGCAGTTCTTC,CASAPLRDYPYNEQFF
TRBD2,TRBV5-1,-,TRBJ2-1,TGCGCCAGCAGCTCCGCGGGGGGGTCCTACAATGAGCAGTTCTTC,CASSSAGGSYNEQFF
TRBD1,TRBV28,once,TRBJ1-2,TGTGCCAGCAGTATAGGACAGGGTGCCTTCTTC,CASSIGQGAFF
-,TRBV12-3/TRBV12-4,-,TRBJ1-2,TGTGCCAGCAGTTTCGACAGCGACAGGGGCTACACCTTC,CASSFDSDRGYTF
-,TRBV3-1/TRBV3-2,-,TRBJ2-3,TGTGCCAGCAGCCAGGGGGGTGGGGCAGATACGCAGTATTTT,CASSQGGGADTQYF
-,TRBV10-1,-,TRBJ2-3,TGCGCCAGCAGTGGTAGCGACACAGATACGCAGTATTTT,CASSGSDTDTQYF
-,TRBV5-6,-,TRBJ2-5,TGTGCCAGCAGTGGTGCTAAGCAAGAGACCCAGTACTTC,CASSGAKQETQYF
-,TRBV5-8,few,TRBJ1-2,TGTGCCAGCAGCCCCGGCAGGCAGTATGGCTACACCTTC,CASSPGRQYGYTF
TRBD1,TRBV9,-,TRBJ1-6,TGTGCCAGCAGCGTTCAGGGACAGGGGGCACCCAATCCCCTCCACTTT,CASSVQGQGAPNPLHF
TRBD2,TRBV5-1,once,TRBJ2-3,TGCGCCAGCAGGGACGAGAGCGGGGGGACAGATACGCAGTATTTT,CASRDESGGTDTQYF
-,TRBV7-2,-,TRBJ2-7,TGTGCCAGCAGCCAAAGGGTGACAGAACCCTACGAGCAGTACTTC,CASSQRVTEPYEQYF
-,TRBV7-3,-,TRBJ1-4,TGTGCCAGCAGCCCGTACGGTTCAGGGGATGAAAAACTGTTTTTT,CASSPYGSGDEKLFF
-,TRBV6-6,once,TRBJ1-3,TGTGCCAGCAGTTACTCGGAGATTAGCTCTGGAAACACCATATATTTT,CASSYSEISSGNTIYF
TRBD1,TRBV24-1,-,TRBJ2-5,TGTGCCACCGCCCAGACAGGGCCGGGGGAGACCCAGTACTTC,CATAQTGPGETQYF
-,TRBV5-4,-,TRBJ2-7,TGTGCCAGCAGCTTGGAACACTCCTACGAGCAGTACTTC,CASSLEHSYEQYF
-,TRBV2,-,TRBJ1-2,TGTGCCAGCAGTGAAAGGGGATCCTCCTATGGCTACACCTTC,CASSERGSSYGYTF
-,TRBV5-6,-,TRBJ1-1,TGTGCCAGCAGCTTGGCGGTTGATATGGTCAACACTGAAGCTTTCTTT,CASSLAVDMVNTEAFF
-,TRBV18,-,TRBJ1-4,TGTGCCAGCACAACAGAGCTTCTTGATGAAAAACTGTTTTTT,CASTTELLDEKLFF
TRBD1,TRBV10-3,-,TRBJ2-5,TGTGCCATCAGTGACCGGGACAGGGGACGAGAGACCCAGTACTTC,CAISDRDRGRETQYF
-,TRBV2,-,TRBJ1-6,TGTGCCAGCAGGGACCGCGACCCCAGCAGGGGTTCACCCCTCCACTTT,CASRDRDPSRGSPLHF
TRBD1,TRBV19,-,TRBJ2-6,TGTGCCACGATGACAGGGGGCGTTATGGGGGGTTCTGGGGCCAACGTCCTGACTTTC,CATMTGGVMGGSGANVLTF
TRBD1,TRBV7-2,-,TRBJ1-2,TGTGCCAGCAGCTCCCGGACAGGAGGCGGCTACACCTTC,CASSSRTGGGYTF
-,TRBV5-4,-,TRBJ2-1,TGTGCCAGCAGCTCTCACAATGAGCAGTTCTTC,CASSSHNEQFF
-,TRBV19,few,TRBJ2-7,TGTGCCAGTATGGAGGGGGCAGGGTCCTACGAGCAGTACTTC,CASMEGAGSYEQYF
-,TRBV24-1,once,TRBJ1-2,TGTGCCACCAGTGCCGGGAGAGGCTACACCTTC,CATSAGRGYTF
TRBD1,TRBV6-5,-,TRBJ1-6,TGTGCCAGCAGTTACGACAGGGTTAATTCACCCCTCCACTTT,CASSYDRVNSPLHF
TRBD1,TRBV27,-,TRBJ1-6,TGTGCCAGCAGTCTGACAGGGGGGGGCTCACCCCTCCACTTT,CASSLTGGGSPLHF
-,TRBV21-1,few,TRBJ1-2,TGTGCCAGCAGTTTAGGTAGCTTACCAAACTATGGCTACACCTTC,CASSLGSLPNYGYTF
-,TRBV6-5,-,TRBJ1-3,TGTGCCAGCAGTTATCAGGGGATCGGCACCATATATTTT,CASSYQGIGTIYF
-,TRBV10-2,-,TRBJ2-5,TGCGCCACCCGGACTTTCCAAGAGACCCAGTACTTC,CATRTFQETQYF
-,TRBV4-1,-,TRBJ2-3,TGCGCCAGCAGCCAAGAAGCGCCAGATACGCAGTATTTT,CASSQEAPDTQYF
-,TRBV5-6,-,TRBJ2-4,TGTGCCAGCAGCTTGGGGCTAGTTTCGGGGTATCGGGGAAACATTCAGTACTTC,CASSLGLVSGYRGNIQYF